The 4 T cell receptor beta chains reported below all come from one sample, sequenced in a study of regulatory T cells in long-lasting Graves disease. In building TCR beta libraries, iRepertoire HTBI primers were used together with Arm-PCR of CDR3 regions. TCRdb re-analysed the multiplex PCR reads in MiXCR, keeping a single row per CDR3 protein. The data contain 300,000 to 400,000 distinct CDR3 sequences, 15% of them singletons. Specified time point: newly diagnosed GD, antithyroid drugs for less than 3 months. Extracted RNA from PBMCs served as the source of the TCR library. Sequencing used peripheral blood mononuclear cells (PBMCs), obtained at new diagnosis, from a patient treated with antithyroid drugs. All receptors derive from a female donor with Graves disease.

This clonotype was seen at least ten times. The chain carries TRBV27 and TRBJ1-5, with D uncertain. Germline CDR1 MNHEY, CDR2 SMNVEV (reference sequence). The V end was cut by 8 bases, the J end by 0 bases, with 14 bases between. This CDR3 has 15 amino acids. CDR3 nucleotides: TGTGCCAGCTCAGCCGGTCTCTATAGCAATCAGCCCCAGCATTTT. Amino acids: CASSAGLYSNQPQHF.

This clonotype was recorded at least ten times. V and J are TRBV2 and TRBJ2-7; 10 nucleotides agree with TRBD1. The V gene's germline CDR1 is SNHLY and CDR2 FYNNEI. The CDR3 runs to 17 residues. The V and J ends lost 10 bases and 0 bases, in that order; junction bases with no gene match: 15. CDR3 DNA: TGTGCCATCGCAGTCCCGGGACAGGGGTCGAGCTCCTACGAGCAGTACTTC. This translates into CAIAVPGQGSSSYEQYF.

This clonotype came up many times. V gene TRBV9 combines with J gene TRBJ2-2, with TRBD2 matching over 7 bases. CDR1 is SGDLS, CDR2 YYNGEE, per germline. J lost 2 bases, V lost 4 bases, and 8 bases had no gene match. This CDR3 is built from 16 residues. The CDR3 spells CASSKRTRVNTGELFF. The CDR3 DNA follows: TGTGCCAGCAGCAAACGGACTAGGGTAAACACCGGGGAGCTGTTTTTT.

This clonotype was counted ten times or more. The CDR3 loop is CAISGANRGNYGYTF. DNA for the CDR3: TGTGCCATCAGTGGGGCAAACAGGGGAAACTATGGCTACACCTTC. V gene TRBV10-3 combines with J gene TRBJ1-2, with 7 bases aligning to TRBD1. Germline-derived CDR1 and CDR2 are ENHRY and SYGVKD. With 4 bases clipped from V and 2 bases from J, the junction kept 7 bases outside the gene matches. This CDR3 spans 15 amino acids.